This is a list of T cell receptor beta chains from one sample in a study of blood T cell repertoires in COVID-19. Data came from immunoSEQ multiplex PCR; TCRdb stores just in-frame clones and leaves some out. The sample records about 300,000 clones, roughly 87% being singletons. Sequences were obtained from PBMCs or T cells enriched from blood (not recorded which). The receptors stem from a woman aged 25 to 39 who had recovered from COVID-19. The CDR3 runs from the conserved cysteine through the conserved F or W. D genes are given only for firm matches.

j_call | v_call | d_call | cdr3_aa
TRBJ2-7 | TRBV18 | - | CASSPGRGLPYEQYF
TRBJ1-3 | TRBV7-2 | - | CASSPDSASSGNTIYF
TRBJ1-1 | TRBV5-1 | TRBD1 | CASSPTGQASNTEAFF
TRBJ2-3 | TRBV4-1 | TRBD2 | CASSQASGGASDTQYF
TRBJ1-2 | TRBV19 | - | CASSPQGGYGYTF
TRBJ2-7 | TRBV5-4 | - | CASSSPTEYEQYF
TRBJ2-1 | TRBV7-2 | TRBD2 | CASSPRTSGGYEQFF
TRBJ1-5 | TRBV6-6 | TRBD1 | CASSHRDRGRVGNQPQHF
TRBJ1-1 | TRBV19 | TRBD1 | CASRDRENTEAFF
TRBJ1-2 | TRBV28 | - | CASSRSKGPGDYGYTF
TRBJ1-5 | TRBV5-1 | TRBD1 | CASSSGTGNQPQHF
TRBJ2-7 | TRBV15 | TRBD1 | CATSKGGPSYEQYF
TRBJ2-2 | TRBV9 | - | CASSPALYGTGELFF
TRBJ1-3 | TRBV6-5 | - | CASSYGSPGNTIYF
TRBJ1-4 | TRBV11-2 | - | CAIPRSSGEKLFF
TRBJ1-1 | TRBV29-1 | TRBD1 | CSVESQGVRTEAFF
TRBJ2-1 | TRBV30 | TRBD2 | CAWSVSLAGGLNEQFF
TRBJ1-4 | TRBV19 | - | CASSIVGGSSEKLFF
TRBJ1-2 | TRBV2 | - | CASTVGRYGYTF
TRBJ1-2 | TRBV6-2/TRBV6-3 | - | CASSSRTEDPGYTF
TRBJ2-3 | TRBV5-8 | - | CASSFGRFLGVGKDTQYF
TRBJ1-2 | TRBV10-3 | - | CAISESNLRGLGYTF
TRBJ2-2 | TRBV19 | - | CASSILRGNTGELFF
TRBJ2-3 | TRBV11-3 | - | CASSPGGAGTSTDTQYF
TRBJ1-2 | TRBV11-2 | TRBD1 | CASSSNRQGYGYTF
TRBJ2-1 | TRBV19 | TRBD1 | CASSRRRGLTGRSYNEQFF
TRBJ1-2 | TRBV7-3 | - | CASSLSRVTNGYTF
TRBJ1-4 | TRBV7-2 | - | CASSLASTDPLFF
TRBJ2-3 | TRBV30 | TRBD2 | CAWSVLAATDTQYF
TRBJ1-3 | TRBV6-6 | - | CASSYSLGNTIYF
TRBJ1-4 | TRBV15 | TRBD1 | CATSRTAGAGGEKLFF
TRBJ2-3 | TRBV6-5 | - | CASSYSLVTDTQYF
TRBJ1-1 | TRBV3-1/TRBV3-2 | - | CASSQVDTLNTEAFF
TRBJ1-1 | TRBV6-5 | TRBD1 | CASSSWDRGGTEAFF